Given below is one T cell receptor (beta chain) in context. Roughly 0.45 to 1 ug RNA was reverse transcribed with random hexamers. Using its own MiXCR run on the immunoSEQ multiplex PCR reads, TCRdb lists one record per CDR3 protein. The table records 150,000 to 160,000 distinct CDR3 sequences, around 95% of them present only once. This sample was taken from a study of CD8 T cells in Susac syndrome. The sequenced sample was CD8+ T cells from PBMCs. The source is a human donor with multiple sclerosis.

The CDR3 here is CASRRGLVPDTQYF. The CDR3 DNA sequence: TGTGCCAGCAGGAGGGGACTAGTCCCAGATACGCAGTATTTT. The chain is built from TRBV9 and TRBJ2-3, with 8 bases fitting TRBD2. The CDR3 is 14 residues long. Germline CDR1 SGDLS, CDR2 YYNGEE. Germline trimming cut 5 bases from V and 4 bases from J; bases unmatched to any gene: 6. The full variable domain, its missing parts supplied by reference TRBV9 and TRBJ2-3, is DSGVTQTPKHLITATGQRVTLRCSPRSGDLSVYWYQQSLDQGLQFLIQYYNGEERAKGNILERFSAQQFPDLHSELNLSSLELGDSALYFCASRRGLVPDTQYFGPGTRLTVL.